These 9 T cell receptor beta chains originate from one sample sequenced in a study of blood T cell repertoires in COVID-19. Only in-frame clones appear in the TCRdb table, and some are missing; sequencing was by immunoSEQ multiplex PCR. Of about 57,000 clones listed, roughly 90% were seen once; the top ten hold around 20%. The sample comprised peripheral blood. Source of these receptors: an elderly woman with COVID-19, enrolled during active disease.

The genes are TRBV5-1 and TRBJ1-1; 10 bases agree with TRBD1. CDR3 length: 15 amino acids. The V and J ends lost 3 bases and 1 base, in that order; junction bases with no gene match: 3. Germline V CDR1 and CDR2: SGHRS, YFSETQ. The CDR3 reads CASSSGQGTNTEAFF. CDR3 coding DNA: TGCGCCAGCAGCTCGGGACAGGGGACGAACACTGAAGCTTTCTTT.

This sequence joins TRBV4-2 and TRBJ1-4; D is undetermined. The V gene lost 0 bases and the J gene lost 4 bases, with 6 bases spanning the gap. In germline, CDR1 is LGHNA, CDR2 YNFKEQ. The CDR3 has 14 amino acids. In DNA form, the CDR3 reads TGTGCCAGCAGCCAAGAACGGAGTAATGAAAAACTGTTTTTT. It codes for CASSQERSNEKLFF.

V and J are TRBV2 and TRBJ1-1; 8 bases fit TRBD1. After removal of 6 bases from V and 2 bases from J, the junction contained 5 bases not matched to a gene. This CDR3 has 14 residues. Germline V gene data show CDR1 as SNHLY and CDR2 as FYNNEI. CDR3 bases: TGTGCCAGCAGCCGCGACAGGGGAAACACTGAAGCTTTCTTT. Residues: CASSRDRGNTEAFF.

This rearrangement joins TRBV5-1 to TRBJ2-4; TRBD2 is a possible D gene (5 bases). The CDR3 is 14 amino acids. Germline V CDR1 and CDR2: SGHRS, YFSETQ. Trimming took off 0 bases at V and 7 bases at J, with 11 bases between the two ends. The DNA of the CDR3 is TGCGCCAGCAGCTTGGCGGGGATGGTGAACATTCAGTACTTC. It specifies CASSLAGMVNIQYF.

The V gene is TRBV2, the J gene TRBJ1-5; a weak D match, TRBD1 (5 bases). Trimming cost V 4 bases and J 8 bases, with 12 bases left between them. Looked up from germline, CDR1 is SNHLY and CDR2 is FYNNEI. The length of the CDR3 is 13 residues. The CDR3 DNA reads as TGTGCCAGCAGTGGTCCGACAGTGGAGCCCCAGCATTTT. Translation gives CASSGPTVEPQHF.

The V gene is TRBV6-5, the J gene TRBJ1-2, with D uncertain. Germline V gene lookup returns CDR1 MNHEY and CDR2 SVGAGI. The V end was cut by 8 bases, the J end by 8 bases, with 18 bases between. This CDR3 comprises 13 residues. CDR3 coding DNA: TGTGCCAGCCGTCCCAATATGGCGGGCGGCTACACCTTC. This translates into CASRPNMAGGYTF.

The gene calls are TRBV6-5 and TRBJ1-6; D possibly corresponds to TRBD1 (5 bases). The CDR3 is 15 amino acids. V lost 7 bases, J lost 9 bases, and 19 bases lay in between. Germline assignment: CDR1 MNHEY and CDR2 SVGAGI. The CDR3 DNA reads TGTGCCAGCACTTCCTCGACAGTCAAGAGTTCACCCCTCCACTTT. Protein product: CASTSSTVKSSPLHF.

The chain combines TRBV9 with TRBJ2-7; D is possibly TRBD1 (6 bases). There are 13 residues in the CDR3. Trimming shortened V by 0 bases and J by 5 bases, and 9 bases separated the two germline ends. The V gene's germline CDR1 is SGDLS and CDR2 YYNGEE. CDR3 nucleotides: TGTGCCAGCAGCGTAGCCCACAGGGACGAGCAGTACTTC. Encoded protein: CASSVAHRDEQYF.

The CDR3: CASSSHSKGGYTF. In DNA, the CDR3 is TGTGCCAGCAGTAGCCACTCGAAGGGGGGCTACACCTTC. The chain carries TRBV12-3 or TRBV12-4 and TRBJ1-2; D may be TRBD1 (5 bases). CDR3 length: 13 amino acids. V dropped 5 bases and J dropped 8 bases, with 15 bases sitting between them.